The rows below give T cell receptor beta chains drawn from one sample of a study of T cells in Graves' hyperthyroidism and ophthalmopathy. TCRdb itself ran the multiplex PCR reads through MiXCR, one entry per CDR3 protein. The data contain 250,000 to 400,000 distinct CDR3 sequences, about 13% of them seen just once; the ten biggest clones take up almost 35%. Sequencing was performed on blood. Receptors were obtained from a middle-aged woman with Graves' ophthalmopathy. CDR3s include the opening cysteine and the closing phenylalanine or tryptophan. The D gene is left open where the match is weak. Rows may omit the clone size; those that give it use once, few, many or a size class.

d_gene: .; v_gene: TRBV2; abundance: .; j_gene: TRBJ2-3; CDR3aa: CASSEGGGRSDTQYF; CDR3nt: TGTGCCAGCAGTGAGGGGGGGGGGCGTTCGGATACGCAGTATTTT
d_gene: TRBD1; v_gene: TRBV20-1; abundance: .; j_gene: TRBJ1-6; CDR3aa: CSALPGQGISPLHF; CDR3nt: TGCAGTGCATTGCCGGGACAGGGGATTTCACCCCTCCACTTT
d_gene: TRBD1; v_gene: TRBV28; abundance: many; j_gene: TRBJ1-2; CDR3aa: CASSSFAGTGHGYTF; CDR3nt: TGTGCCAGCAGTTCATTTGCCGGGACAGGTCATGGCTACACCTTC
d_gene: .; v_gene: TRBV19; abundance: .; j_gene: TRBJ1-5; CDR3aa: CASSIENSSNQPQHF; CDR3nt: TGTGCCAGTAGTATAGAAAACAGCTCCAATCAGCCCCAGCATTTT
d_gene: TRBD2; v_gene: TRBV7-9; abundance: few; j_gene: TRBJ2-2; CDR3aa: CASSPTLKGLAGGTGELFF; CDR3nt: TGTGCCAGCAGCCCCACGCTGAAAGGGCTAGCGGGGGGTACCGGGGAGCTGTTTTTT
d_gene: .; v_gene: TRBV27; abundance: many; j_gene: TRBJ2-1; CDR3aa: CASSFEGSSYNEQFF; CDR3nt: TGTGCCAGCAGTTTCGAGGGGAGCTCCTACAATGAGCAGTTCTTC
d_gene: .; v_gene: TRBV9; abundance: .; j_gene: TRBJ2-7; CDR3aa: CASSVGPTVSSYEQYF; CDR3nt: TGTGCCAGCAGCGTAGGTCCCACAGTTAGCTCCTACGAGCAGTACTTC
d_gene: .; v_gene: TRBV19; abundance: once; j_gene: TRBJ1-2; CDR3aa: CASRPKVPQRSYTF; CDR3nt: TGTGCCAGTAGACCGAAAGTCCCCCAGCGAAGCTACACCTTC
d_gene: .; v_gene: TRBV4-2; abundance: many; j_gene: TRBJ2-5; CDR3aa: CASSQGGVSQQTQYF; CDR3nt: TGTGCCAGCAGCCAAGGCGGGGTCTCCCAACAGACCCAGTACTTC
d_gene: .; v_gene: TRBV27; abundance: few; j_gene: TRBJ1-2; CDR3aa: CASRPSGSTNYGYTF; CDR3nt: TGTGCCAGCAGACCCTCAGGCTCTACGAACTATGGCTACACCTTC
d_gene: TRBD2; v_gene: TRBV27; abundance: few; j_gene: TRBJ2-7; CDR3aa: CASTPLAGAIYEQYF; CDR3nt: TGTGCCAGCACGCCCTTAGCGGGAGCAATCTACGAGCAGTACTTC
d_gene: .; v_gene: TRBV3-1; abundance: many; j_gene: TRBJ2-5; CDR3aa: CASSQDRPETQYF; CDR3nt: TGTGCCAGCAGCCAAGATCGTCCCGAGACCCAGTACTTC
d_gene: .; v_gene: TRBV5-4; abundance: many; j_gene: TRBJ1-2; CDR3aa: CASTGTGVYGYTF; CDR3nt: TGTGCCAGCACCGGTACAGGTGTCTATGGCTACACCTTC
d_gene: TRBD1; v_gene: TRBV7-9; abundance: many; j_gene: TRBJ1-5; CDR3aa: CASSLGTGGSSNQPQHF; CDR3nt: TGTGCCAGCAGCTTAGGGACAGGGGGGAGCTCCAATCAGCCCCAGCATTTT
d_gene: TRBD2; v_gene: TRBV20-1; abundance: .; j_gene: TRBJ2-1; CDR3aa: CSARDYTGGNNEQFF; CDR3nt: TGCAGTGCTAGAGATTATACGGGAGGGAATAATGAGCAGTTCTTC
d_gene: TRBD1; v_gene: TRBV12-3/TRBV12-4; abundance: many; j_gene: TRBJ1-1; CDR3aa: CASRGGQVNTEAFF; CDR3nt: TGTGCCAGCAGGGGCGGACAGGTGAACACTGAAGCTTTCTTT
d_gene: .; v_gene: TRBV4-2; abundance: .; j_gene: TRBJ2-7; CDR3aa: CASSQGDNDYEQYF; CDR3nt: TGTGCCAGCAGCCAAGGGGACAATGACTACGAGCAGTACTTC
d_gene: .; v_gene: TRBV20-1; abundance: .; j_gene: TRBJ2-4; CDR3aa: CSAREDTEKIAKNIQYF; CDR3nt: TGCAGTGCTAGAGAGGACACGGAAAAAATAGCCAAAAACATTCAGTACTTC
d_gene: .; v_gene: TRBV11-2; abundance: .; j_gene: TRBJ1-4; CDR3aa: CASSLNLQAGGEKLFF; CDR3nt: TGTGCCAGCAGCCTAAATTTACAGGCGGGGGGTGAAAAACTGTTTTTT
d_gene: .; v_gene: TRBV7-8; abundance: .; j_gene: TRBJ1-2; CDR3aa: CASSLSPETVGGYTF; CDR3nt: TGTGCCAGCAGCTTATCCCCCGAGACAGTGGGTGGCTACACCTTC
d_gene: TRBD2; v_gene: TRBV7-6; abundance: few; j_gene: TRBJ2-7; CDR3aa: CASSPSPSSGSPREQYF; CDR3nt: TGTGCCAGCAGCCCATCTCCATCGAGCGGGAGCCCTCGCGAGCAGTACTTC
d_gene: TRBD1; v_gene: TRBV24-1; abundance: many; j_gene: TRBJ1-2; CDR3aa: CATSGQGFGYTF; CDR3nt: TGTGCCACGTCGGGACAGGGGTTTGGCTACACCTTC
d_gene: .; v_gene: TRBV28; abundance: many; j_gene: TRBJ1-2; CDR3aa: CASSLTDYGYTF; CDR3nt: TGTGCCAGCTCTCTGACGGACTATGGCTACACCTTC
d_gene: .; v_gene: TRBV10-3; abundance: many; j_gene: TRBJ2-3; CDR3aa: CAISESPAADTQYF; CDR3nt: TGTGCCATCAGTGAGTCACCAGCGGCGGATACGCAGTATTTT
d_gene: .; v_gene: TRBV18; abundance: .; j_gene: TRBJ1-1; CDR3aa: CASSPGPDTEAFF; CDR3nt: TGTGCCAGCTCACCAGGTCCGGACACTGAAGCTTTCTTT
d_gene: .; v_gene: TRBV3-1; abundance: .; j_gene: TRBJ2-7; CDR3aa: CASRKGAAFEQYF; CDR3nt: TGTGCCAGCAGGAAAGGGGCCGCTTTCGAGCAGTACTTC
d_gene: TRBD1; v_gene: TRBV12-3/TRBV12-4; abundance: many; j_gene: TRBJ1-5; CDR3aa: CASSSRGQGGGQPQHF; CDR3nt: TGTGCCAGCAGTTCTCGAGGACAGGGAGGGGGCCAGCCCCAGCATTTT
d_gene: TRBD2; v_gene: TRBV12-3/TRBV12-4; abundance: many; j_gene: TRBJ2-1; CDR3aa: CASSFGLGGSYNEQFF; CDR3nt: TGTGCCAGCAGTTTCGGTTTAGGCGGGAGCTACAATGAGCAGTTCTTC
d_gene: .; v_gene: TRBV11-2; abundance: many; j_gene: TRBJ1-1; CDR3aa: CASSFQENTEAFF; CDR3nt: TGTGCCAGCAGCTTCCAGGAGAACACTGAAGCTTTCTTT
d_gene: TRBD1; v_gene: TRBV6-2/TRBV6-3; abundance: .; j_gene: TRBJ2-1; CDR3aa: CASRVLGQGDEQFF; CDR3nt: TGTGCCAGCAGAGTATTGGGACAGGGCGATGAGCAGTTCTTC
d_gene: TRBD1; v_gene: TRBV28; abundance: many; j_gene: TRBJ2-7; CDR3aa: CASRLAGDRRPYEQYF; CDR3nt: TGTGCCAGTCGACTTGCTGGGGACAGGCGACCCTACGAGCAGTACTTC
d_gene: TRBD1; v_gene: TRBV12-3/TRBV12-4; abundance: many; j_gene: TRBJ2-3; CDR3aa: CASSTETGGGSSDTQYF; CDR3nt: TGTGCCAGCAGTACTGAAACAGGGGGCGGAAGTTCAGATACGCAGTATTTT
d_gene: .; v_gene: TRBV5-5; abundance: many; j_gene: TRBJ1-2; CDR3aa: CASSLTGNTNYGYTF; CDR3nt: TGTGCCAGCAGCTTAACAGGGAATACTAACTATGGCTACACCTTC
d_gene: .; v_gene: TRBV10-3; abundance: .; j_gene: TRBJ2-2; CDR3aa: CAISEAGAPATGELFF; CDR3nt: TGTGCCATCAGTGAGGCGGGGGCCCCGGCCACCGGGGAGCTGTTTTTT
d_gene: .; v_gene: TRBV5-1; abundance: .; j_gene: TRBJ2-5; CDR3aa: CASSLGPAGAETQYF; CDR3nt: TGCGCCAGCAGCTTGGGGCCCGCGGGGGCAGAGACCCAGTACTTC
d_gene: TRBD2; v_gene: TRBV9; abundance: few; j_gene: TRBJ2-1; CDR3aa: CASSPQGTSRHNEQFF; CDR3nt: TGTGCCAGCAGCCCCCAAGGGACTAGCCGGCACAATGAGCAGTTCTTC
d_gene: .; v_gene: TRBV5-1; abundance: .; j_gene: TRBJ2-2; CDR3aa: CASSPPWTGGELFF; CDR3nt: TGCGCCAGCAGCCCGCCTTGGACCGGGGGGGAGCTGTTTTTT
d_gene: TRBD2; v_gene: TRBV9; abundance: few; j_gene: TRBJ2-1; CDR3aa: CASSFSSGSIHNEQFF; CDR3nt: TGTGCCAGCAGCTTCTCTAGCGGGAGTATCCACAATGAGCAGTTCTTC
d_gene: TRBD1; v_gene: TRBV5-1; abundance: .; j_gene: TRBJ2-5; CDR3aa: CASSEGAGTETQYF; CDR3nt: TGCGCCAGCAGCGAGGGGGCCGGAACAGAGACCCAGTACTTC
d_gene: .; v_gene: TRBV19; abundance: .; j_gene: TRBJ1-2; CDR3aa: CASKSQGANYGYTF; CDR3nt: TGTGCCAGTAAGTCTCAGGGAGCTAACTATGGCTACACCTTC
d_gene: TRBD2; v_gene: TRBV28; abundance: many; j_gene: TRBJ2-1; CDR3aa: CASNIVAGTSYNEQFF; CDR3nt: TGTGCCAGCAACATCGTAGCGGGGACCTCCTACAATGAGCAGTTCTTC
d_gene: .; v_gene: TRBV9; abundance: many; j_gene: TRBJ2-1; CDR3aa: CASSVVWDAYNEQFF; CDR3nt: TGTGCCAGCAGCGTAGTTTGGGACGCCTACAATGAGCAGTTCTTC
d_gene: .; v_gene: TRBV29-1; abundance: few; j_gene: TRBJ1-1; CDR3aa: CSVGPWDPQMNTEAFF; CDR3nt: TGCAGCGTGGGGCCCTGGGACCCCCAAATGAACACTGAAGCTTTCTTT
d_gene: TRBD1; v_gene: TRBV10-3; abundance: few; j_gene: TRBJ1-5; CDR3aa: CAISEPPTQGALNQPQHF; CDR3nt: TGTGCCATCAGTGAGCCACCGACACAGGGGGCTTTGAATCAGCCCCAGCATTTT
d_gene: .; v_gene: TRBV5-1; abundance: many; j_gene: TRBJ1-3; CDR3aa: CASRDGSSGNTIYF; CDR3nt: TGCGCCAGCAGGGACGGGAGCTCTGGAAACACCATATATTTT
d_gene: TRBD1; v_gene: TRBV2; abundance: many; j_gene: TRBJ1-5; CDR3aa: CASKLTGGHQPQHF; CDR3nt: TGTGCCAGCAAGTTAACAGGGGGCCATCAGCCCCAGCATTTT
d_gene: TRBD1; v_gene: TRBV5-6; abundance: few; j_gene: TRBJ1-4; CDR3aa: CASSLAGQGSEKLFF; CDR3nt: TGTGCCAGCAGCTTGGCCGGACAGGGGTCAGAAAAACTGTTTTTT
d_gene: TRBD2; v_gene: TRBV28; abundance: many; j_gene: TRBJ2-7; CDR3aa: CASSHTSGGLSYEQYF; CDR3nt: TGTGCCAGCAGTCACACTAGCGGGGGCCTCTCCTACGAGCAGTACTTC
d_gene: .; v_gene: TRBV7-2; abundance: many; j_gene: TRBJ1-1; CDR3aa: CASSKRRGIGIAEAFF; CDR3nt: TGTGCCAGCAGCAAACGAAGAGGGATCGGGATCGCTGAAGCTTTCTTT
d_gene: .; v_gene: TRBV10-2; abundance: many; j_gene: TRBJ1-2; CDR3aa: CASGPRRGLYGYTF; CDR3nt: TGCGCCAGCGGCCCGCGGCGAGGGCTCTATGGCTACACCTTC
d_gene: TRBD2; v_gene: TRBV3-1; abundance: few; j_gene: TRBJ2-3; CDR3aa: CASSDYRPRLAQTDTQYF; CDR3nt: TGTGCCAGCAGCGACTACAGACCGAGACTAGCGCAAACAGATACGCAGTATTTT
d_gene: TRBD2; v_gene: TRBV2; abundance: many; j_gene: TRBJ2-5; CDR3aa: CASSESAGGLETQYF; CDR3nt: TGTGCCAGCAGTGAGTCCGCGGGGGGGCTGGAGACCCAGTACTTC
d_gene: .; v_gene: TRBV20-1; abundance: many; j_gene: TRBJ1-6; CDR3aa: CSARRESSYNSPLHF; CDR3nt: TGCAGTGCTAGAAGGGAGAGCTCCTATAATTCACCCCTCCACTTT